This T cell receptor (beta chain) was recovered during a study of T cell responses to AZD1222 COVID-19 vaccine (dated by TCRdb to 2020 to 2022). Some background on the complete study: AZD1222 recipients whose second dose came at about 4 weeks and those whose second dose came at about 12 weeks were combined into one group, since spike-specific TCR depth and breadth did not differ between the two schedules. Enrollment into the trials was organized by age into subgroups of 18-55, 56-69 and 70-plus years, and those subgroups contained roughly 140, 27 and 60 TCR-sequenced participants, respectively. TCR sequencing was performed for more than 230 trial participants, of whom about 200 were given two doses of AZD1222 and approximately 26 were given two doses of MenACWY control vaccine.

The CDR3 regions of human TCRbeta chains were analyzed by immunosequencing. The authors processed their data as follows. Repertoire TCRs were checked for matches against a reference library of SARS-CoV-2-specific TCRs that had been generated using the MIRA antigen-specificity platform. Breadth was defined as the fraction of unique TCRs that were SARS-CoV-2-associated, and depth was defined as the fraction of total T cells that were SARS-CoV-2-associated. Using the MIRA data, each spike-specific TCR was assigned both to the spike region to which the TCR was reactive and to a CD4 or CD8 class. Log10-transformed breadth and depth values were compared by one-way ANOVA with Sidak's multiple comparisons tests. Held by TCRdb, this immuneACCESS table contains in-frame sequences only and omits some clones. Under half of the omission traces to an unresolved V gene where checked; the cause of the rest is unknown. V and J calls and clone size are copied from that table; D and trimming were computed from the DNA. The table for this sample lists roughly 100,000 clones; about 80% of them were counted only once. The ten largest clones take up 5% of the sample.

On the study overall, not on this receptor specifically: Reportedly, almost half of the unique spike-specific TCRs recognized epitopes lying outside the regions that are mutated in the B.1.351 and B.1.1.7 variants. Because no samples from the day 14 peak response were available, repertoires could be characterized only after the peak T cell response. In the small 56-69-year group, the increase in depth fell short of significance, most likely because of low power. Vaccine-associated CD4 TCRs spanned the whole spike protein, with dominant responses in regions 160-218 and 743-854. Participants were mostly white British and included more females than males, and it was suggested by the authors that clonal diversity may have been underestimated. Spike-specific TCR breadth and depth rose significantly after two AZD1222 doses compared with day 0 and with MenACWY recipients. Conclusions about previously exposed vaccinees were limited because only 5 or 6 AZD1222 recipients were SARS-CoV-2 seropositive at baseline.

Concerning this clone: Its antigen is still unknown. No clone much larger than this one lies a single base away; base qualities are absent.

The germline V gene (reference sequence) gives CDR1 as LNHNV and CDR2 as YYDKDF. Counted from cysteine to phenylalanine, this CDR3 has 16 amino acids. Here the CDR3 DNA is all that survives: 48 bases in frame from base 1. From V the trimming removes 0 bases and from J it removes 4 bases, while the gene matches leave 4 bases of the junction unaccounted for. In the paper's terms, the time point label means: baseline before first vaccination. Vaccinee samples came from UK trials COV001 and COV002, including a single-blind randomized controlled phase 2/3 trial of AZD1222 (ChAdOx1 nCoV-19) in healthy adults. For TCRbeta chain sequencing, PBMC samples were collected from trial participants at day 0 and at day 28 after the second dose.

The TCR originated in an adult in good health. Sequenced here: peripheral blood, sampled on day 0 of AZD1222 vaccination. This chain joins TRBV15 to TRBJ1-4; TRBD1 matches 8 bases in the middle. The DNA sequence is TGTGCCACCAGCAGAGATTTGACAGGGGTTAATGAAAAACTGTTTTTT. Its protein is CATSRDLTGVNEKLFF.